The 15 T cell receptor beta chains below come from one sample, sequenced in a study of cytomegalovirus exposure and HLA in healthy donors. Data came from immunoSEQ multiplex PCR; TCRdb stores just in-frame clones and leaves some out. Of hundreds of thousands of clones listed, approximately 82% are singletons. Specimen: PBMCs. The receptors were sampled from a woman between 18 and 29 years old in good health and CMV-seronegative.

J is TRBJ2-1 and V is TRBV7-6, with 9 nucleotides matching TRBD2. The CDR3 runs to 17 residues. The V and J ends lost 0 bases and 4 bases, in that order; junction bases with no gene match: 7. Germline values: CDR1 SGHVS, CDR2 FNYEAQ. This CDR3 is CASSLAPQTSGYNEQFF. The CDR3, as DNA: TGTGCCAGCAGCTTAGCTCCCCAGACTAGCGGATACAATGAGCAGTTCTTC. Full variable domain (missing parts from reference TRBV7-6 and TRBJ2-1): GAGVSQSPRYKVTKRGQDVALRCDPISGHVSLYWYRQALGQGPEFLTYFNYEAQQDKSGLPNDRFSAERPEGSISTLTIQRTEQRDSAMYRCASSLAPQTSGYNEQFFGPGTRLTVL.

The gene calls are TRBV4-2 and TRBJ2-1, with TRBD2 matching over 10 bases. The germline CDR1 and CDR2 sequences are LGHNA and YNFKEQ. CDR3 length: 18 residues. V lost 0 bases to trimming and J lost 4 bases; unmatched junction nucleotides: 9. The CDR3 loop reads CASSQENLRLAGYNEQFF. In DNA, the CDR3 is TGTGCCAGCAGCCAAGAAAATTTGCGACTAGCGGGTTACAATGAGCAGTTCTTC.

This clone appeared a single time. The gene calls are TRBV4-2 and TRBJ2-3; maybe TRBD1 (6 bases). The CDR3 consists of 15 residues. The germline V gene has CDR1 LGHNA and CDR2 YNFKEQ. The V end lost 0 bases, the J end lost 2 bases, and 9 bases lay between the germline ends. The CDR3 loop is CASSQEYRVTDTQYF. Written as DNA, the CDR3 is TGTGCCAGCAGCCAAGAGTACAGGGTCACAGATACGCAGTATTTT.

This chain links TRBV4-1 with TRBJ2-7, with 7 bases lining up with TRBD2. V shed 4 bases, J shed 3 bases, and the junction held 9 bases outside the gene matches. CDR3 length: 15 amino acids. The germline V gene has CDR1 MGHRA and CDR2 YSYEKL. The CDR3 protein is CASSPRVGEGYEQYF. CDR3 nucleotide sequence: TGCGCCAGCAGCCCCAGGGTCGGGGAGGGCTACGAGCAGTACTTC.

The chain is built from TRBV7-9 and TRBJ1-6; D is possibly TRBD1 (5 bases). CDR1 and CDR2 (germline): SEHNR, FQNEAQ (reference sequence). Trimming pared 1 base from V and 7 bases from J, leaving 8 bases between. This CDR3 region has 14 residues. The CDR3 here is CASSLVAGNSPLHF. CDR3 nucleotide sequence: TGTGCCAGCAGCTTAGTCGCAGGGAATTCACCCCTCCACTTT.

V usage is TRBV11-2 and J usage is TRBJ2-7; the D is unclear. CDR3 length equals 14 residues. Germline V gene lookup returns CDR1 SGHAT and CDR2 FQNNGV. V was trimmed by 4 bases and J by 2 bases, leaving 12 bases between them. CDR3: CASSSRGPTYEQYF. CDR3 DNA sequence: TGTGCCAGCAGCTCACGTGGCCCTACCTACGAGCAGTACTTC.

The rearrangement uses TRBV29-1 and TRBJ2-5; D gene uncertain. V was trimmed by 7 bases and J by 2 bases, leaving 17 bases between them. Germline V gives CDR1 SQVTM, CDR2 ANQGSEA. CDR3 length equals 14 residues. The DNA of the CDR3 is TGCAGCGCCTGTCGACGGACCCTACAAGAGACCCAGTACTTC. The encoded protein is CSACRRTLQETQYF. The complete variable domain, with remaining parts taken from reference TRBV29-1 and TRBJ2-5, reads SAVISQKPSRDICQRGTSLTIQCQVDSQVTMMFWYRQQPGQSLTLIATANQGSEATYESGFVIDKFPISRPNLTFSTLTVSNMSPEDSSIYLCSACRRTLQETQYFGPGTRLLVL.

CDR3 DNA: TGTGCCAGCGTGCTAGCGGGGTACCAAGAGACCCAGTACTTC. Its translation: CASVLAGYQETQYF. The rearrangement links TRBV2 to TRBJ2-5; TRBD2 aligns across 9 bases. CDR1 is SNHLY and CDR2 is FYNNEI in the germline V gene. Trimming removed 8 bases from V and 0 bases from J; junction bases left unmatched: 4. This CDR3 has 14 residues.

The rearrangement joins TRBV30 to TRBJ1-5; 7 nucleotides line up with TRBD1. The CDR3 has 16 residues. Losses at the gene ends were 2 bases for V and 5 bases for J; bases not matched to a gene: 12. The V gene's germline CDR1 is GTSNPN and CDR2 SVGIG (reference sequence). CDR3: CAWSFRGGAGDQPQHF. DNA of the CDR3: TGTGCCTGGAGTTTTAGAGGGGGCGCCGGGGATCAGCCCCAGCATTTT.

V usage is TRBV2 and J usage is TRBJ2-7; TRBD2 agrees at 7 bases. Trimming at V came to 3 bases and at J to 3 bases, leaving 5 bases not matched to a gene. CDR3 length: 14 amino acids. Germline V lookup: CDR1 SNHLY, CDR2 FYNNEI. The CDR3, as DNA: TGTGCCAGCAGTGATATAGGCGGGAGCTACGAGCAGTACTTC. Its translation: CASSDIGGSYEQYF.

The chain has TRBV19 and TRBJ2-7, with D uncertain. Germline CDR1 and CDR2: LNHDA and SQIVND (reference sequence). Trimming pared 1 base from V and 2 bases from J, leaving 9 bases between. The CDR3 length is 14 residues. The CDR3 DNA is TGTGCCAGTAGTATAGCGGCGAGAGCCTACGAGCAGTACTTC. Its translation: CASSIAARAYEQYF. Full variable domain (outside the CDR3, taken from reference TRBV19 and TRBJ2-7): DGGITQSPKYLFRKEGQNVTLSCEQNLNHDAMYWYRQDPGQGLRLIYYSQIVNDFQKGDIAEGYSVSREKKESFPLTVTSAQKNPTAFYLCASSIAARAYEQYFGPGTRLTVT.

This clone was counted a few times. The chain has TRBV7-8 and TRBJ1-1; D gene unclear. Germline lookup yields CDR1 SGHVS and CDR2 FQNEAQ. V shed 1 base and J shed 1 base, with 4 bases lying between them. The CDR3 runs 13 residues. In nucleotides, the CDR3 is TGTGCCAGCAGCTTAGGGCAGAACACTGAAGCTTTCTTT. It translates to CASSLGQNTEAFF.

The chain links TRBV9 to TRBJ2-1; D gene uncertain. V lost 0 bases, J lost 7 bases, and 5 bases lay in between. Germline assignment: CDR1 SGDLS and CDR2 YYNGEE. The CDR3 runs 12 residues. CDR3 bases: TGTGCCAGCAGCGTAGCCGGGAATGAGCAGTTCTTC. Translation gives CASSVAGNEQFF.

The V gene is TRBV5-6, the J gene TRBJ1-5; D is unclear. This CDR3 is built from 13 residues. Trimming removed 0 bases at V and 9 bases at J, with 10 bases between. Germline assignment: CDR1 SGHDT and CDR2 YYEEEE. The DNA of the CDR3 is TGTGCCAGCAGCTTGGGATACTGGCGGCCCCAGCATTTT. This sequence encodes CASSLGYWRPQHF.

This clone has only one observation. The chain couples TRBV15 to TRBJ2-7; D possibly corresponds to TRBD1 (5 bases). This CDR3 is 14 amino acids long. Germline V gives CDR1 LNHNV, CDR2 YYDKDF (reference sequence). Trimming stripped 3 bases from V and 0 bases from J, with 9 bases between. CDR3 protein: CATSSHRSSYEQYF. CDR3 in DNA: TGTGCCACCAGCAGCCACAGGAGCTCCTACGAGCAGTACTTC.